Sequencing of this T cell receptor (beta chain) was carried out in a study of blood T cell repertoires in COVID-19. Study as a whole: Spain, Italy and the United States supplied samples that represented acute and convalescent COVID-19.

Original data processing: Amplified reference gene primers provided the basis for estimating nucleated cell counts. Here immunoSEQ multiplex PCR was the method, and the copy in TCRdb shows in-frame clones only, minus some. V, J and clone size were drawn from that table, and D and trimming were deduced from the DNA. The sample has under 200,000 clones; just under 90% are singletons. The CDR3 extends over 13 amino acids. The V end lost 5 bases, the J end lost 12 bases, and 19 bases lay between the germline ends. Germline V gene sequence: CDR1 SGHAT, CDR2 FQNNGV. Sequenced material: peripheral blood. The TCR was taken from a man younger than 35 with active or convalescent COVID-19. This chain uses TRBV11-2 with TRBJ1-2; no clear D gene. CDR3 sequence: CASSTPRGGGDTF. CDR3 coding DNA: TGTGCCAGCAGCACACCCCGGGGAGGCGGTGACACCTTC. Full variable domain (outside the CDR3, taken from reference TRBV11-2 and TRBJ1-2): EAGVAQSPRYKIIEKRQSVAFWCNPISGHATLYWYQQILGQGPKLLIQFQNNGVVDDSQLPKDRFSAERLKGVDSTLKIQPAKLEDSAVYLCASSTPRGGGDTFGSGTRLTVV.